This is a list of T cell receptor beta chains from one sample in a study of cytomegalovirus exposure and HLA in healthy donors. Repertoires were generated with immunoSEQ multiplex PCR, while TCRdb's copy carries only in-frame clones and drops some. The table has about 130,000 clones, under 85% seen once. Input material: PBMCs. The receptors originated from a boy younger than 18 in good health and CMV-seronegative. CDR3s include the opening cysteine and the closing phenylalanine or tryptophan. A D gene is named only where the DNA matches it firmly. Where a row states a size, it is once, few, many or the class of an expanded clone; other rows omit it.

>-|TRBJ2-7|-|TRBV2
CASSEGRSPYEQYF
TGTGCCAGCAGTGAGGGGAGGTCCCCCTACGAGCAGTACTTC
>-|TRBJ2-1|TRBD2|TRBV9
CASSLQVGLAGVFPTEQFF
TGTGCCAGCAGCCTTCAGGTGGGACTAGCGGGAGTATTCCCTACTGAGCAGTTCTTC
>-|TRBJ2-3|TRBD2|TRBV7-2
CASSHPGLAGGVTDTQYF
TGTGCCAGCAGCCACCCGGGACTAGCGGGGGGCGTCACAGATACGCAGTATTTT
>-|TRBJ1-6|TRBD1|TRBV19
CASSISKTGGSSPLHF
TGTGCCAGTAGTATATCCAAAACAGGGGGCAGTTCACCCCTCCACTTT
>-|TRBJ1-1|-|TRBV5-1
CASSLGERFTEAFF
TGCGCCAGCAGCTTGGGGGAGAGGTTCACTGAAGCTTTCTTT
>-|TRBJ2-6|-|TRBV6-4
CASSDSGRALSGANVLTF
TGTGCCAGCAGTGACTCAGGCAGGGCCCTCTCTGGGGCCAACGTCCTGACTTTC
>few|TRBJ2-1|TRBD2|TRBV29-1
CSVCSGNYNEQFF
TGCAGCGTTTGTAGCGGGAACTACAATGAGCAGTTCTTC
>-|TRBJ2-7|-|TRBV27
CASSSIGGPYEQYF
TGTGCCAGCAGTTCTATCGGGGGGCCCTACGAGCAGTACTTC
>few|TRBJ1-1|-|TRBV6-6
CASSYDSVNTEAFF
TGTGCCAGCAGTTACGACAGTGTGAACACTGAAGCTTTCTTT
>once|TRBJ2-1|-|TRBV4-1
CASSQSGDEQFF
TGCGCCAGCAGCCAGTCGGGGGATGAGCAGTTCTTC
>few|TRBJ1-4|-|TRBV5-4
CASSLGRTNEKLFF
TGTGCCAGCAGCTTGGGGAGGACTAATGAAAAACTGTTTTTT
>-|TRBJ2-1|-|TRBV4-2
CASSQVTYNEQFF
TGTGCCAGCAGCCAAGTAACCTACAATGAGCAGTTCTTC
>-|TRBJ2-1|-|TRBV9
CASSSRDGSLWNEQFF
TGTGCCAGCAGTTCCCGAGACGGGAGCCTTTGGAATGAGCAGTTCTTC
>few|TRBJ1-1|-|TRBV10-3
CAISVGKDNEAFF
TGTGCCATCAGTGTTGGCAAGGACAATGAAGCTTTCTTT
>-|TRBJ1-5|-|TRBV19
CASSEISTEPQHF
TGTGCCAGTAGTGAGATTTCAACAGAACCCCAGCATTTT
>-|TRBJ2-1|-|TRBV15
CATSPRGGESYNEQFF
TGTGCCACCAGCCCAAGGGGCGGGGAATCCTACAATGAGCAGTTCTTC
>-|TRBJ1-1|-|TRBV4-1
CASSQARQGLDTEAFF
TGCGCCAGCAGCCAAGCACGCCAGGGATTGGACACTGAAGCTTTCTTT
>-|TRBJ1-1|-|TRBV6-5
CASTKISGTEAFF
TGTGCCAGCACCAAGATATCGGGGACTGAAGCTTTCTTT
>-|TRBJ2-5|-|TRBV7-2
CASSAGLGVETQYF
TGTGCCAGCAGCGCGGGGTTGGGGGTGGAGACCCAGTACTTC
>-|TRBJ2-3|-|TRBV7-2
CASSSMTGMADTQYF
TGTGCCAGCAGCTCGATGACTGGTATGGCAGATACGCAGTATTTT
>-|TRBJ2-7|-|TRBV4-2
CASSHAEPVSYEQYF
TGTGCCAGCAGCCACGCGGAGCCAGTCTCCTACGAGCAGTACTTC
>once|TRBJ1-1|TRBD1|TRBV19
CATCTGGNTEAFF
TGTGCCACCTGCACAGGGGGGAACACTGAAGCTTTCTTT
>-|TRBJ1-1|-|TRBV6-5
CASSATGFMTEAFF
TGTGCCAGCAGTGCGACAGGTTTTATGACTGAAGCTTTCTTT
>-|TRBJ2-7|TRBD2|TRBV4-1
CASSHISGGAYEQYF
TGCGCCAGCAGCCACATTAGCGGGGGGGCGTACGAGCAGTACTTC
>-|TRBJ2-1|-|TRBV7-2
CASSAWFSGNEQFF
TGTGCCAGCAGCGCGTGGTTTAGCGGTAATGAGCAGTTCTTC
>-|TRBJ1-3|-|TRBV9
CASSGTSLSGNTIYF
TGTGCCAGCAGCGGGACAAGCCTCTCTGGAAACACCATATATTTT
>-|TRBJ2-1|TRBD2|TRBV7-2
CASNRPGTSNRDEQFF
TGTGCCAGCAATCGTCCCGGGACTAGCAATCGGGATGAGCAGTTCTTC
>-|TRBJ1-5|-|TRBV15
CATSRQGIQPQHF
TGTGCCACCAGCAGACAGGGAATTCAGCCCCAGCATTTT
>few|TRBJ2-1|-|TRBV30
CAWRSMSGPHNEQFF
TGTGCCTGGAGGTCGATGAGCGGGCCGCACAATGAGCAGTTCTTC
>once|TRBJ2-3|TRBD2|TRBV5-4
CASSKPSGRGTDTQYF
TGTGCCAGCAGCAAACCTAGCGGGAGGGGCACAGATACGCAGTATTTT
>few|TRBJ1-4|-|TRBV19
CASSIDKGALTNEKLFF
TGTGCCAGTAGTATAGATAAGGGAGCCTTAACTAATGAAAAACTGTTTTTT
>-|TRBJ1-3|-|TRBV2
CASRTDHSGNTIYF
TGTGCCAGTAGGACAGATCACTCTGGAAACACCATATATTTT
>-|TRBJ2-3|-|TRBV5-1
CASSLVGGQGDTQYF
TGCGCCAGCAGCTTGGTGGGGGGGCAAGGAGATACGCAGTATTTT
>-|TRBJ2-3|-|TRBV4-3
CASSQDRVDSPDTQYF
TGCGCCAGCAGCCAAGATCGGGTAGACTCACCAGATACGCAGTATTTT
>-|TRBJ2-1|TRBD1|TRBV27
CASSSGQETYNEQFF
TGTGCCAGCAGTTCGGGACAGGAGACCTACAATGAGCAGTTCTTC
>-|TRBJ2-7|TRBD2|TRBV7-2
CASSLPSVGTSGGAYEQYF
TGTGCCAGCAGCCTCCCGAGCGTGGGGACTAGCGGGGGGGCTTACGAGCAGTACTTC
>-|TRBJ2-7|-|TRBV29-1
CSVGYGDMNEQYF
TGCAGCGTTGGCTACGGGGATATGAACGAGCAGTACTTC
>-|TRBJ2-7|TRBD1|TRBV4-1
CASSQLPGQLLEQYF
TGCGCCAGCAGCCAGCTACCGGGACAGCTTCTCGAGCAGTACTTC
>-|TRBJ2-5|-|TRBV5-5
CASSLDPGDLGETQYF
TGTGCCAGCAGCTTGGACCCGGGGGACTTGGGGGAGACCCAGTACTTC
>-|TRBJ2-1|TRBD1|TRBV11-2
CASSSLTGDYNEQFF
TGTGCCAGCAGCTCCTTGACAGGGGATTACAATGAGCAGTTCTTC
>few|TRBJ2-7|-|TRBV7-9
CASSPLSGPSYEQYF
TGTGCCAGCAGCCCCCTCAGCGGGCCTTCTTACGAGCAGTACTTC
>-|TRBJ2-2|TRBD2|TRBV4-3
CASSQGGLEVGELFF
TGCGCCAGCAGCCAAGGGGGACTAGAGGTCGGGGAGCTGTTTTTT
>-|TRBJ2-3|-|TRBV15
CATSPSPSADTQYF
TGTGCCACCAGTCCTAGCCCGAGCGCAGATACGCAGTATTTT
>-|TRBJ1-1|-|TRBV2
CASHRQPGNTEAFF
TGTGCCAGCCATCGACAGCCGGGGAACACTGAAGCTTTCTTT
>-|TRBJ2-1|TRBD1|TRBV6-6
CASSYSQTGYNEQFF
TGTGCCAGCAGTTACTCCCAGACAGGGTACAATGAGCAGTTCTTC
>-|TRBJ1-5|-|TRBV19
CASAGGFSNQPQHF
TGTGCCAGCGCGGGGGGGTTTAGCAATCAGCCCCAGCATTTT
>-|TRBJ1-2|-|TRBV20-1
CSARDEYTF
TGCAGTGCTAGAGATGAGTACACCTTC
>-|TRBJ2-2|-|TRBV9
CASSPKRGELFF
TGTGCCAGCAGCCCCAAGCGAGGGGAGCTGTTTTTT
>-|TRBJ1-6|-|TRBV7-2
CASSSRQSSYNSPLHF
TGTGCCAGCAGCTCTCGACAGAGCTCCTATAATTCACCCCTCCACTTT
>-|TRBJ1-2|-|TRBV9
CASSADNLDSYTF
TGTGCCAGCAGCGCGGACAATTTAGATTCCTACACCTTC
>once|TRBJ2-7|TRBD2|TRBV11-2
CASSLGLAVTYEQYF
TGTGCCAGCAGCTTGGGACTAGCGGTGACCTACGAGCAGTACTTC
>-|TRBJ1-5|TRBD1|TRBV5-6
CASSLTQGDQPQHF
TGTGCCAGCAGCTTGACCCAGGGGGATCAGCCCCAGCATTTT
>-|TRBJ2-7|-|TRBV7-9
CASSLPGRPYEQYF
TGTGCCAGCAGCTTACCAGGCAGACCCTACGAGCAGTACTTC
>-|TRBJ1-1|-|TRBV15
CATRDTGTHTEAFF
TGTGCCACCCGGGATACAGGGACCCACACTGAAGCTTTCTTT
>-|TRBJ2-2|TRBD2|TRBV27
CASSPGLAGGTLDGELFF
TGTGCCAGCAGTCCCGGACTAGCGGGAGGGACTTTGGACGGGGAGCTGTTTTTT
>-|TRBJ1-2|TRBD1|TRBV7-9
CASTGTVPYGYTF
TGTGCCAGTACCGGGACAGTTCCCTATGGCTACACCTTC
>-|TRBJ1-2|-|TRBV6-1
CASSGGEGFIQGGYTF
TGTGCCAGCAGTGGAGGGGAGGGATTTATACAGGGTGGCTACACCTTC
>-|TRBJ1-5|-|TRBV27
CASSLTPMVPQHF
TGTGCCAGCAGTCTAACCCCCATGGTGCCCCAGCATTTT